The clone carrying this TCR beta chain occurred many times. Its specificity is not known. One junction end disagrees with the germline gene, perhaps due to a read error. The library targeted TCRbeta and was prepared with unique molecular identifiers. TCRdb reprocessed the PCR reads with MiXCR, giving one entry per CDR3 protein. The sample comprises approximately 630,000 distinct CDR3 sequences, around 13% of which are singletons, and 0.79% rests with the top ten. The data were obtained in a study of T-cell reconstitution after alpha-beta-depleted transplantation in children. Findings of the study overall: Expanded clones from the graft, numbering several hundred, reportedly supplied alpha-beta T cells about two months after transplant. Recipient T cells and thymic progenitors that survived gave rise to the high TCRbeta diversity observed at day 60 in some patients.

The specimen was PBMCs, collected before TCRalphabeta/CD19-depleted stem cell transplant. This clonotype was sampled from a girl aged 2 to 10 with congenital amegakaryocytic thrombocytopenia, due to receive a stem cell transplant.

The DNA for the CDR3 is TGTGCCAGCAGCCAGTTCCGGGTTCCTCTATACTTC. It yields the protein CASSQFRVPLYF. V usage is TRBV9 and J usage is TRBJ1-2; D is unclear. Looked up from germline, CDR1 is SGDLS and CDR2 is YYNGEE. CDR3 length: 12 residues.